The rows below give T cell receptor beta chains drawn from one sample of a study of blood T cells in healthy people across ages. TCRdb independently ran MiXCR on the 5' RACE reads; one entry per CDR3 protein. The sample lists about 1.1 million distinct CDR3 sequences; 30% to 40% were seen once. Material for sequencing was blood. The receptors come from a man younger than 35 in good health. The CDR3 runs from the conserved cysteine through the conserved F or W. The D gene is left open where the match is weak. Size tells how often a clone was seen (once, few, many) or the class of an expanded clone, and some rows leave it out.

V gene: TRBV6-5
D gene: .
clone size: few
J gene: TRBJ1-1
CDR3 protein: CASKPGGPNTEAFF
CDR3 DNA: TGTGCCAGCAAGCCTGGGGGGCCGAACACTGAAGCTTTCTTT

V gene: TRBV27
D gene: .
clone size: few
J gene: TRBJ1-6
CDR3 protein: CASSYKGTSPLHF
CDR3 DNA: TGTGCCAGCAGTTATAAGGGAACTTCACCCCTCCACTTT

V gene: TRBV9
D gene: .
clone size: once
J gene: TRBJ1-1
CDR3 protein: CASSPFDLNTEAFF
CDR3 DNA: TGTGCCAGCAGCCCTTTCGACCTGAACACTGAAGCTTTCTTT

V gene: TRBV3-1
D gene: .
clone size: .
J gene: TRBJ1-5
CDR3 protein: CASSQDFVGSQPQHF
CDR3 DNA: TGTGCCAGCAGCCAAGATTTTGTGGGGAGTCAGCCCCAGCATTTT

V gene: TRBV7-3
D gene: .
clone size: .
J gene: TRBJ2-3
CDR3 protein: CASSLYGRGTDTQYF
CDR3 DNA: TGTGCCAGCAGCTTATATGGCAGGGGCACAGATACGCAGTATTTT

V gene: TRBV9
D gene: TRBD1
clone size: .
J gene: TRBJ1-5
CDR3 protein: CASSEGTGRNQPQHF
CDR3 DNA: TGTGCCAGCAGCGAGGGGACAGGGAGGAATCAGCCCCAGCATTTT

V gene: TRBV20-1
D gene: .
clone size: few
J gene: TRBJ2-7
CDR3 protein: CSARRQSYEQYF
CDR3 DNA: TGCAGTGCTAGGAGACAGTCCTACGAGCAGTACTTC

V gene: TRBV20-1
D gene: TRBD1
clone size: .
J gene: TRBJ2-5
CDR3 protein: CSAYGQGETQYF
CDR3 DNA: TGCAGTGCTTACGGACAGGGAGAGACCCAGTACTTC

V gene: TRBV12-3/TRBV12-4
D gene: TRBD1
clone size: few
J gene: TRBJ2-1
CDR3 protein: CASSTGQGGGNEQFF
CDR3 DNA: TGTGCCAGCAGCACAGGACAGGGGGGTGGAAATGAGCAGTTCTTC

V gene: TRBV24-1
D gene: .
clone size: .
J gene: TRBJ2-5
CDR3 protein: CATSGMGLDGETQYF
CDR3 DNA: TGTGCCACCAGTGGGATGGGGCTAGACGGAGAGACCCAGTACTTC

V gene: TRBV28
D gene: .
clone size: .
J gene: TRBJ1-5
CDR3 protein: CACSAETHRPQHF
CDR3 DNA: TGTGCCTGCAGTGCCGAAACCCATCGGCCCCAGCATTTT

V gene: TRBV6-2/TRBV6-3
D gene: .
clone size: few
J gene: TRBJ1-2
CDR3 protein: CASRTMQGDYGYTF
CDR3 DNA: TGTGCCAGCAGGACGATGCAGGGTGACTATGGCTACACCTTC

V gene: TRBV11-2
D gene: .
clone size: .
J gene: TRBJ2-5
CDR3 protein: CASSLDGQFQETQYF
CDR3 DNA: TGTGCCAGCAGCTTAGATGGACAGTTCCAAGAGACCCAGTACTTC

V gene: TRBV12-3/TRBV12-4
D gene: TRBD2
clone size: few
J gene: TRBJ2-3
CDR3 protein: CASSPERGGSTDTQYF
CDR3 DNA: TGTGCCAGCAGTCCTGAGCGGGGGGGAAGCACAGATACGCAGTATTTT

V gene: TRBV20-1
D gene: .
clone size: .
J gene: TRBJ1-1
CDR3 protein: CSARGNLGAEAFF
CDR3 DNA: TGCAGTGCTAGAGGGAACCTTGGGGCTGAAGCTTTCTTT

V gene: TRBV6-2/TRBV6-3
D gene: .
clone size: few
J gene: TRBJ2-7
CDR3 protein: CASAVGNYEQYF
CDR3 DNA: TGTGCGTCGGCAGTTGGGAACTACGAGCAGTACTTC

V gene: TRBV3-1
D gene: TRBD1
clone size: .
J gene: TRBJ1-2
CDR3 protein: CASSLRTGEGGYTF
CDR3 DNA: TGTGCCAGCAGCCTCAGGACAGGGGAAGGTGGCTACACCTTC

V gene: TRBV20-1
D gene: .
clone size: few
J gene: TRBJ1-4
CDR3 protein: CSARVLGGEVGTNEKLFF
CDR3 DNA: TGCAGTGCTAGAGTACTGGGCGGGGAAGTGGGAACTAATGAAAAACTGTTTTTT

V gene: TRBV11-2
D gene: .
clone size: few
J gene: TRBJ1-4
CDR3 protein: CASSLVRGEKLFF
CDR3 DNA: TGTGCCAGCAGCTTAGTCCGGGGTGAAAAACTGTTTTTT

V gene: TRBV28
D gene: .
clone size: .
J gene: TRBJ1-1
CDR3 protein: CASRRTESNSEAFF
CDR3 DNA: TGTGCCAGCAGGCGAACAGAGTCCAACTCCGAAGCTTTCTTT

V gene: TRBV6-2/TRBV6-3
D gene: .
clone size: .
J gene: TRBJ1-1
CDR3 protein: CASSKGSMGTEAFF
CDR3 DNA: TGTGCCAGCAGCAAGGGGTCGATGGGCACTGAAGCTTTCTTT